This TCR beta chain was documented in a study of blood T cell repertoires in COVID-19. Study-wide context: Specimens from acute and convalescent COVID-19 originated in the United States, Italy and Spain. PBMCs, B-cell-depleted T cells, or T cells provided the cDNA or gDNA that made up the material.

Original data processing: Estimates of nucleated cell counts were drawn from the amplification of reference gene primers. Using immunoSEQ multiplex PCR, the repertoire was profiled, and TCRdb retains in-frame clones only, with some absent. V and J calls plus clone size are reproduced from that table; the DNA served to infer D and trimming. Among under 200,000 clones listed, more than 75% were seen once. Looked up from germline, CDR1 is WSHSY and CDR2 is SAAADI. The ends lost 6 bases at V and 0 bases at J; junction bases unmatched: 4. The CDR3 is 14 amino acids. Patients at the Seattle site were enrolled during active infection and followed longitudinally.

Sequenced: peripheral blood. This receptor was identified in a man aged 60-69 years with COVID-19, enrolled during active disease. The genes are TRBV10-2 and TRBJ1-1; 7 bases fit TRBD1. CDR3 sequence: CASRRDSLNTEAFF. The CDR3 bases are TGCGCCAGCAGACGGGACAGTTTGAACACTGAAGCTTTCTTT.